The 15 T cell receptor beta chains below all came from one sample that was sequenced in a study of tissue T cells after allogeneic stem cell transplantation. Clones were sequenced by immunoSEQ multiplex PCR, and TCRdb holds only the in-frame ones, with some missing. Of 17,000 or so clones listed, 70% are singletons. The specimen sequenced was spleen. The receptors originated from a female BALB/c mouse in good health. Mouse strain MHC haplotype: H2-d.

For this clone: Each gene name is a mouse one. The read falls 1 residue short of the CDR3 end, and the missing part is taken from the germline J gene. The genes are TRBV14 and TRBJ2-5; 12 bases are a match to TRBD2. This CDR3 is built from 15 residues. Unmatched junction bases numbered 6, after V lost 4 bases and J lost 6 bases. Germline values: CDR1 SGHDT, CDR2 FRDEAV. CDR3 protein: CASSPDWGGADTQYF. Incomplete CDR3 DNA: TGTGCCAGCAGTCCCGACTGGGGGGGCGCTGACACCCAGTAC.

This clone occurred a few times. Gene names are the mouse ones. Read coverage stops 1 residue before the CDR3 terminus; the germline J gene supplies the remainder. The chain links TRBV5 to TRBJ2-2; 10 nucleotides align to TRBD1. From germline, CDR1 is LGHNA and CDR2 YNLKQL (reference sequence). The V segment lost 3 bases and the J segment 4 bases; nucleotides outside the gene matches: 2. The CDR3 sequence is 15 residues long. The sequenced CDR3 bases are TGTGCCAGCAGCCATGGGACAGGGGTCACCGGGCAGCTCTAC. This translates into CASSHGTGVTGQLY. The whole CDR3 sequence reads CASSHGTGVTGQLYF.

With respect to this clone: Mouse names are used for the genes. The missing CDR3 end, 1 residue past where the read stops, is filled in from the germline J gene. This chain links TRBV5 with TRBJ2-4; the match to TRBD2 covers 11 bases. Germline CDR1 LGHNA, CDR2 YNLKQL (reference sequence). The CDR3 is made up of 16 amino acids. The V segment lost 1 base and the J segment 0 bases; nucleotides outside the gene matches: 0. Incomplete CDR3 DNA: TGTGCCAGCAGCCAAGGGGACTGGGGGAGTCAAAACACCTTGTAC. Protein: CASSQGDWGSQNTLY. In full, the CDR3 reads CASSQGDWGSQNTLYF.

Note on this clone: The germline and genes are mouse ones. Read data end 1 residue before the CDR3 end; the end is taken from the germline J gene. V usage is TRBV16 and J usage is TRBJ2-7; TRBD1 aligns across 9 bases. Trimming removed 0 bases from V and 4 bases from J; junction bases left unmatched: 1. In germline, CDR1 is SGHSA, CDR2 FRNQAP. This CDR3 spans 14 amino acids. The CDR3 region is CASSLEGQGYEQYF. CDR3 DNA, as far as it was read: TGTGCAAGCAGCTTAGAGGGACAGGGTTATGAACAGTAC.

This clone has a handful of counts. Gene names are the mouse ones. The CDR3 end falls 1 residue outside the read, so it is completed with the germline J gene. The chain has TRBV1 and TRBJ1-5; tentative D call: TRBD1 (5 bases). From germline, CDR1 is NSQYPW and CDR2 LRSPGD (reference sequence). Trimming shortened V by 0 bases and J by 6 bases, and 15 bases separated the two germline ends. This CDR3 contains 16 residues. The CDR3 sequence: CTCSADEGREIQAPLF. CDR3 DNA (partial): TGCACCTGCAGTGCAGATGAGGGGAGGGAAATCCAGGCTCCGCTT. The complete variable domain, with remaining parts taken from reference TRBV1 and TRBJ1-5, reads VTLLEQNPRWRLVPRGQAVNLRCILKNSQYPWMSWYQQDLQKQLQWLFTLRSPGDKEVKSLPGADYLATRVTDTELRLQVANMSQGRTLYCTCSADEGREIQAPLFGEGTRLSVL.

A single count supports this clone. Genes and germline are mouse. The observed sequence ends 1 residue before the CDR3 terminus, with the missing tail filled in from the germline J gene. This chain joins TRBV13-2 and TRBJ2-3; tentatively, D is TRBD1 (5 bases). The CDR3 consists of 14 residues. V lost 0 bases and J lost 2, with 7 bases in between. Germline assignment: CDR1 NNHNN and CDR2 SYGAGS (reference sequence). The covered CDR3 bases are TGTGCCAGCGGTGATGAGGGGTTTGCAGAAACGCTGTAT. Its translation is CASGDEGFAETLY. The entire CDR3 is CASGDEGFAETLYF.

This clone was observed a handful of times. The genes are named according to mouse. The read comes to an end 1 residue before the CDR3 does, leaving the germline J gene to fill in the end. The chain uses TRBV1 and TRBJ1-2; D remains ambiguous. The CDR3 is 14 amino acids. Per germline, CDR1 NSQYPW and CDR2 LRSPGD (reference sequence). V was clipped by 0 bases and J by 1 base, with 6 bases between them. The sequenced part of the CDR3 DNA is TGCACCTGCAGTGCAGATTTGGGAAACTCCGACTACACC. Its protein is CTCSADLGNSDYT. In full, the CDR3 is CTCSADLGNSDYTF.

About this clone: The listed genes are named as in mouse. The CDR3 protein is CASSWGDWGASYEQYF. The covered CDR3 bases are TGTGCCAGCAGTTGGGGAGACTGGGGGGCCTCTTATGAACAGTAC. This chain uses TRBV14 with TRBJ2-7; TRBD2 matches at 10 bases. The read falls 1 residue short of the CDR3 end, and the missing part is taken from the germline J gene. This CDR3 region has 16 residues. J was trimmed by 4 bases and V by 3 bases; bases with no gene match: 10. CDR1 and CDR2 from the germline V gene are SGHDT and FRDEAV.

To note about this clone: Gene names and germline match the mouse. The covered CDR3 bases are TGTGCCAGCAGCCAAGGGGACAGGGACTATGCTGAGCAGTTC. Its protein is CASSQGDRDYAEQF. The complete CDR3 protein is CASSQGDRDYAEQFF. V gene TRBV5 combines with J gene TRBJ2-1; TRBD1 matches 9 bases. The CDR3 is cut off 1 residue early in the read; its end comes from the germline J gene. Germline CDR1 is LGHNA and CDR2 is YNLKQL (reference sequence). CDR3 length: 15 amino acids. J was trimmed by 2 bases and V by 1 base; bases with no gene match: 0.

As to this clone: All gene names here are mouse names. The read ends 1 residue before the CDR3 terminus; that terminus is restored from the germline J gene. J is TRBJ1-2 and V is TRBV4, with 7 bases identical to TRBD1. Germline V gives CDR1 LGHDT, CDR2 YNNKQL (reference sequence). The CDR3 spans 14 residues. The ends lost 6 bases at V and 3 bases at J; junction bases unmatched: 7. The covered CDR3 bases are TGTGCCAGCAGGTCGACAGGGAGGGACTCCGACTACACC. As protein: CASRSTGRDSDYT. The entire CDR3 is CASRSTGRDSDYTF. The complete variable domain, with remaining parts taken from reference TRBV4 and TRBJ1-2, reads ETAVFQTPNYHVTQVGNEVSFNCKQTLGHDTMYWYKQDSKKLLKIMFSYNNKQLIVNETVPRRFSPQSSDKAHLNLRIKSVEPEDSAVYLCASRSTGRDSDYTFGSGTRLLVI.

Of note for this clone: Mouse gene names apply. The sequenced fragment ends 1 residue before the CDR3 boundary, so the rest is inferred from the germline J gene. V gene TRBV31 combines with J gene TRBJ2-1, with D perhaps TRBD1 (6 bases). The germline CDR1 and CDR2 sequences are GKSSPN and SITVG. This CDR3 spans 15 amino acids. The germline V and J ends were trimmed by 1 base and 1 base, with 11 bases remaining between them. The sequenced CDR3 bases are TGTGCCTGGAGTCAGCGAAGGGGGAACTATGCTGAGCAGTTC. Its protein product is CAWSQRRGNYAEQF. The CDR3, in full, reads CAWSQRRGNYAEQFF.

This clone showed up just a few times. Gene names and germline match the mouse. The CDR3 end lies 1 residue beyond the end of the read and is filled in from the germline J gene. The rearrangement joins TRBV13-2 to TRBJ1-3, with 7 bases that match TRBD1. Unmatched junction bases numbered 8, after V lost 2 bases and J lost 0 bases. The germline V gene encodes CDR1 NNHNN and CDR2 SYGAGS (reference sequence). This CDR3 spans 17 amino acids. The chain's CDR3 is CASGDAGTAYSGNTLYF. The CDR3 bases that were read are TGTGCCAGCGGTGACGCAGGGACAGCTTATTCTGGAAATACGCTCTAT.

Regarding this clone: Germline and genes here are mouse. The CDR3 end is not reached by the read, which stops 1 residue before it; the germline J gene fills it in. The chain combines TRBV31 with TRBJ2-7, with 11 bases lining up with TRBD2. V shed 1 base, J shed 3 bases, and the junction held 2 bases outside the gene matches. Germline lookup yields CDR1 GKSSPN and CDR2 SITVG. This CDR3 comprises 14 residues. The DNA read from the CDR3 is TGTGCCTGGAGTCCAGACTGGGGGGGCTATGAACAGTAC. Translation: CAWSPDWGGYEQY. The full-length CDR3 reads as CAWSPDWGGYEQYF.

In regard to this clone: The listed genes are named as in mouse. The read finishes 1 residue shy of the CDR3 end, and the germline J gene is used to complete it. This chain uses TRBV5 with TRBJ1-1, with a tentative D call TRBD1 (5 bases). CDR1 is LGHNA and CDR2 is YNLKQL in the germline V gene (reference sequence). V was pared by 4 bases and J by 0 bases, with 9 bases between. CDR3 size: 14 residues. The CDR3 is CASSPGRSNTEVFF. CDR3 bases read: TGTGCCAGCAGCCCGGGACGGTCAAACACAGAAGTCTTC.

Concerning this clone: Gene names denote mouse genes. The sequenced fragment ends 1 residue before the CDR3 boundary, so the rest is inferred from the germline J gene. This sequence joins TRBV31 and TRBJ2-2; TRBD1 aligns across 7 bases. The CDR3 sequence is 13 residues long. V gave up 5 bases and J gave up 1 base; unmatched junction bases: 1. Germline V CDR1 and CDR2: GKSSPN, SITVG. The DNA read from the CDR3 is TGTGCCTGGGGGACAGAAAACACCGGGCAGCTCTAC. This translates into CAWGTENTGQLY. The full CDR3 protein reads CAWGTENTGQLYF.